The present T cell receptor (beta chain) was sequenced within a study of blood T cells in healthy people across ages. Combining a sample-barcoded 5' primer with a J-beta primer mix, a second PCR ran for roughly 7 to 12 cycles. MiXCR, applied by TCRdb to the 5' RACE reads, yields one record per CDR3 protein. The sample has 500,000 to 700,000 distinct CDR3 sequences, approximately 30% seen once. This clonotype was seen ten or more times. Sequences were obtained from blood. This TCR was sampled from a woman older than 75 in good health.

This chain's CDR3 is CASSPVGVETQYF. In DNA, the CDR3 is TGTGCCAGCAGTCCCGTCGGGGTAGAGACCCAGTACTTC. V usage is TRBV12-3 or TRBV12-4 and J usage is TRBJ2-5, with D possibly matching TRBD2 (5 bases). This CDR3 is 13 amino acids long. Trimming shortened V by 5 bases and J by 4 bases, and 11 bases separated the two germline ends.